Here is one T cell receptor (beta chain) with its context. This receptor's antigen is unknown. Base qualities were left out, and no much larger clone turns up one base away. This record belongs to a study of T cell repertoires in cytomegalovirus infection (dated by TCRdb to between 2018 and 2021). About the investigation overall: The peptide stimulations were aimed at well-studied HLA-B-restricted epitopes as well as recently identified HLA-C-restricted CMV epitopes, whose presentation resists viral immunomodulation. Donor HLA type was relevant to the analysis, as public TCR beta signatures indicated carriage of CMV infection together with the matching HLA type.

The run used an Illumina HiSeq 1500. The raw public data were reprocessed by TCRdb itself: fastp quality trimming at Q25, MiXCR clonotype calling, in-frame beta chains only. One record per CDR3 amino acid sequence lists the most common genes and DNA. The sample contains around 300,000 distinct CDR3 sequences, 22% of them found a single time. Approximately 19% of the sample is in the top ten clones. What this sample's treatment or condition label stands for: in vitro stimulation with specific CMV peptide epitopes to enrich CMV-specific T cells. Its CDR3 holds 16 amino acids, cysteine through phenylalanine. Only CDR3 DNA remains: 48 bases, in frame from the first base. V lost 0 bases and J lost 3 bases; the stretch between them is 12 bases long. The CDR1 and CDR2 encoded by the germline V gene are MNHEY and SVGAGI. Points the paper makes about the study in general: In both this cohort and an independent 352-donor cohort, the cumulative frequency of public TCR beta family members distinguished carriers of CMV infection plus the relevant HLA type. The ex vivo response was dominated by HLA-C-restricted CMV-specific TCR beta clonotypes, and the single most frequent clonotype in two of eight donors was supplied by these HLA-C-restricted clonotypes.

This chain joins TRBV6-5 to TRBJ1-5; a tentative D call is TRBD1 (5 bases match). The sequence was obtained from a human donor in good health (CMV status not recorded). Some clones in this sample may be carry-over from other donors' samples. Sequenced here: cultured PBMCs, sampled from culture after CMV antigen stimulation. The DNA is TGTGCCAGCAGTTACTCGAGGCAGGGACCCAATCAGCCCCAGCATTTT. Its translation is CASSYSRQGPNQPQHF.